The 18 T cell receptor beta chains presented below share a single source sample, sequenced in a study of blood T cell repertoires in COVID-19. Assay used: immunoSEQ multiplex PCR; TCRdb lists only in-frame clones, some missing. The repertoire holds just under 350,000 clones, with over 70% as singletons. The sample was peripheral blood. The receptors come from a woman aged 50 to 60 with COVID-19, enrolled during active disease.

The chain uses TRBV6-2 or TRBV6-3 and TRBJ2-7, with 7 positions matching TRBD1. CDR3 size: 14 residues. Germline CDR1 is MNHEY and CDR2 is SVGEGT. With V trimmed by 6 bases and J by 1 base, 6 bases remained unmatched. CDR3 nucleotides: TGTGCCAGCAGCTTGAGGGGGCTTTCCTACGAGCAGTACTTC. Its protein is CASSLRGLSYEQYF.

J is TRBJ2-5 and V is TRBV7-2; the match to TRBD2 covers 8 bases. The trim removed 3 bases at V and 5 bases at J, leaving 5 bases unmatched. The CDR3 covers 14 residues. Germline lookup yields CDR1 SGHTA and CDR2 FQGNSA. The DNA for the CDR3 is TGTGCCAGCAGCTTCCGGACTAGCCGGGAGACCCAGTACTTC. Translation: CASSFRTSRETQYF.

This chain connects TRBV6-6 to TRBJ1-1; D gene unclear. Per the germline V gene, CDR1 is MNHNY and CDR2 is SVGAGI (reference sequence). The CDR3 is made up of 12 amino acids. Deletions cut 6 bases from V and 4 bases from J, with 9 bases between. CDR3 nucleotide sequence: TGTGCCAGCAGGCACGAGGCCACTGAAGCTTTCTTT. Its translation: CASRHEATEAFF.

The gene calls are TRBV5-4 and TRBJ2-1, with 8 bases fitting TRBD2. J was trimmed by 6 bases and V by 1 base; bases with no gene match: 15. CDR3 size: 18 residues. Germline V gene sequence: CDR1 SGHNT, CDR2 YYREEE (reference sequence). CDR3 nucleotide sequence: TGTGCCAGCAGCTTGACACGGCTAAGCGGGAGCCTTCCCAATGAGCAGTTCTTC. Translated, it gives CASSLTRLSGSLPNEQFF.

The J gene is TRBJ2-5, the V gene TRBV7-9; no clear D. V was cut by 4 bases and J by 4 bases, with 4 bases left in between. This CDR3 comprises 11 residues. Germline CDR1 is SEHNR and CDR2 is FQNEAQ (reference sequence). Here the CDR3 DNA reads TGTGCCAGCAGCTACACAGAGACCCAGTACTTC. This gives the protein CASSYTETQYF.

The chain uses TRBV19 and TRBJ1-5; TRBD1 aligns across 7 bases. Trimming took 6 bases from V and 0 from J; bases not matched to a gene: 8. The germline V gene has CDR1 LNHDA and CDR2 SQIVND (reference sequence). The CDR3 contains 16 residues. This CDR3 is CASSPRDSNSNQPQHF. The DNA of the CDR3 is TGTGCCAGTAGCCCCCGGGACAGCAATAGCAATCAGCCCCAGCATTTT.

This clone was seen only a few times. V is TRBV5-4 and J is TRBJ2-1; 8 bases map to TRBD2. This CDR3 contains 15 residues. Germline CDR1 SGHNT, CDR2 YYREEE (reference sequence). Unmatched junction bases numbered 10, after V lost 4 bases and J lost 7 bases. CDR3 loop: CASSPLGGRWNEQFF. CDR3 in DNA: TGTGCCAGCAGCCCGCTAGGCGGGAGGTGGAATGAGCAGTTCTTC. The full variable domain, in which reference TRBV5-4 and TRBJ2-1 provide the parts outside the CDR3, is ETGVTQSPTHLIKTRGQQVTLRCSSQSGHNTVSWYQQALGQGPQFIFQYYREEENGRGNFPPRFSGLQFPNYSSELNVNALELDDSALYLCASSPLGGRWNEQFFGPGTRLTVL.

The chain combines TRBV30 with TRBJ2-5; possibly TRBD1 for D (6 bases). Trimming cost V 5 bases and J 5 bases, with 15 bases left between them. Germline V gene data show CDR1 as GTSNPN and CDR2 as SVGIG (reference sequence). This CDR3 contains 13 residues. In nucleotides, the CDR3 is TGTGCCTGGGCCGGGCCGAGGGGGGAGACCCAGTACTTC. Its translation: CAWAGPRGETQYF.

The chain carries TRBV6-4 and TRBJ2-7, with TRBD2 matching over 8 bases. The CDR3 runs to 18 residues. The V and J ends lost 0 bases and 4 bases, in that order; junction bases with no gene match: 14. Germline V gives CDR1 MRHNA, CDR2 SNTAGT. The CDR3 spells CASSDSRSGRAYDYEQYF. The DNA for the CDR3 is TGTGCCAGCAGTGACTCGAGGTCCGGGAGGGCTTACGATTACGAGCAGTACTTC.

The V gene is TRBV10-1, the J gene TRBJ1-2; D gene ambiguous. The germline V and J ends were trimmed by 0 bases and 6 bases, with 11 bases remaining between them. CDR3 length: 14 amino acids. Germline V lookup: CDR1 WNHNN, CDR2 SYGVQD (reference sequence). CDR3 amino acids: CASSESPQRDGYTF. DNA for the CDR3: TGCGCCAGCAGTGAGTCCCCACAGCGGGATGGCTACACCTTC.

In DNA, the CDR3 is TGTGCCAGCAGCCCCTGGGACACAAACACCGGGGAGCTGTTTTTT. Encoded protein: CASSPWDTNTGELFF. The chain has TRBV4-2 and TRBJ1-3; TRBD1 is a possible D gene (6 bases). The J call may be mistaken, given a closer DNA end match to TRBJ2-2. The CDR3 is 15 amino acids. In germline, CDR1 is LGHNA, CDR2 YNFKEQ.

The rearrangement links TRBV12-3 or TRBV12-4 to TRBJ2-3, with D possibly TRBD2 on 5 matching bases. The CDR3 runs 11 residues. V shed 6 bases and J shed 5 bases, with 6 bases lying between them. The CDR3 loop is CASRLVDTQYF. CDR3 nucleotide sequence: TGTGCCAGCAGACTAGTAGATACGCAGTATTTT.

Note on this clone: Other DNA sequences from this sample encode an identical CDR3 as well. The genes are TRBV9 and TRBJ1-1; D is perhaps TRBD1 (5 bases). The CDR3 extends over 13 amino acids. The V and J ends lost 2 bases and 1 base respectively, with 6 bases between them. CDR1 is SGDLS and CDR2 is YYNGEE in the germline V gene. The DNA of the CDR3 is TGTGCCAGCAGCGTCACAGGGAACACTGAAGCTTTCTTT. This codes for CASSVTGNTEAFF.

This clone appeared a single time. V and J are TRBV21-1 and TRBJ2-3; the table's D gene call, TRBD1, was not cross checked with the DNA. TRBV21-1 is a pseudogene. The CDR3 spans 17 residues. The CDR3 bases are TGTGCCAGCAGGTGGTTCAGGGGGCGCGGGGGCACAGATACGCAGTATTTT. Its translation: CASRWFRGRGGTDTQYF.

The chain joins TRBV25-1 to TRBJ2-1; 9 bases map to TRBD1. V was pared by 7 bases and J by 2 bases, with 6 bases of the junction left unmatched. The germline CDR1 and CDR2 sequences are MGHDK and SYGVNS. The CDR3 contains 15 residues. CDR3 protein: CASTRGDRAYNEQFF. CDR3 nucleotides: TGTGCCAGCACTCGGGGGGACAGGGCCTACAATGAGCAGTTCTTC.

This clone occurred once. The CDR3 DNA reads as TGTGCCAGCAGCCCGCGGATAGCGGAAGTCTACGAGCAGTACTTC. Protein product: CASSPRIAEVYEQYF. The chain joins TRBV3-1 (or the pseudogene TRBV3-2) to TRBJ2-7; possible D gene TRBD2, 6 bases. The germline V gene has CDR1 LGHDT and CDR2 YNNKEL (reference sequence). Trimming shortened V by 4 bases and J by 3 bases, and 16 bases separated the two germline ends. The CDR3 is 15 amino acids.

The chain links TRBV5-1 to TRBJ2-7; 9 bases line up with TRBD1. The CDR3 has 16 amino acids. Unmatched junction bases numbered 8, after V lost 4 bases and J lost 0 bases. The V gene's germline CDR1 is SGHRS and CDR2 YFSETQ. The CDR3 spells CASSRDPGQGSYEQYF. In DNA form, the CDR3 reads TGCGCCAGCAGCCGGGACCCGGGACAGGGCTCCTACGAGCAGTACTTC.

This chain joins TRBV12-3 or TRBV12-4 and TRBJ1-6; no firm D call. Trimming left V 0 bases short and J 9 bases short, with 6 bases between. This CDR3 contains 13 residues. Here the CDR3 reads CASSLAPSSPLHF. CDR3 nucleotides: TGTGCCAGCAGTTTAGCGCCCAGTTCACCCCTCCACTTT.